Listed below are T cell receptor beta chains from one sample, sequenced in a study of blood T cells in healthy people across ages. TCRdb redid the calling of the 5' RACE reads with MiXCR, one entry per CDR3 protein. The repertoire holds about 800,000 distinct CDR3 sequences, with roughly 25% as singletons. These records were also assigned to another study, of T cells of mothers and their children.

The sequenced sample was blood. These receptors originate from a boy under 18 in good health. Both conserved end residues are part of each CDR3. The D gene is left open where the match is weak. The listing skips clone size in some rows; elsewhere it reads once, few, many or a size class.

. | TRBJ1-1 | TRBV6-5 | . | CASSYFGVNTEAFF | TGTGCCAGCAGTTACTTCGGGGTGAACACTGAAGCTTTCTTT
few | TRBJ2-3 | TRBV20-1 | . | CSARDTLASTDTQYF | TGCAGTGCTAGAGATACGCTAGCCTCCACAGATACGCAGTATTTT
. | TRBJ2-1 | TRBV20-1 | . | CSALELNEQFF | TGCAGTGCGTTGGAACTCAATGAGCAGTTCTTC
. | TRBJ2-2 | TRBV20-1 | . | CSMGKSGTGELFF | TGCAGTATGGGGAAAAGTGGTACCGGGGAGCTGTTTTTT
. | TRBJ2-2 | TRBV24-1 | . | CATSDPWTSGLFF | TGTGCCACCAGTGATCCCTGGACATCTGGGCTGTTTTTT
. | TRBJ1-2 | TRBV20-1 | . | CSAPTYGYTF | TGCAGTGCGCCGACCTATGGCTACACCTTC
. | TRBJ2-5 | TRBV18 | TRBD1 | CASSPRTGLETQYF | TGTGCCAGCTCACCAAGGACAGGGCTGGAGACCCAGTACTTC
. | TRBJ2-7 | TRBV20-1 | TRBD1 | CSARDRGIGEQYF | TGCAGTGCTAGAGACAGGGGGATCGGCGAGCAGTACTTC
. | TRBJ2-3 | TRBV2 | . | CANFPHRNTQYF | TGTGCCAACTTTCCTCACAGGAATACGCAGTATTTT
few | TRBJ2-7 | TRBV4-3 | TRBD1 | CASSQDNRGAYEQYF | TGCGCCAGCAGCCAAGATAACAGGGGGGCCTACGAGCAGTACTTC
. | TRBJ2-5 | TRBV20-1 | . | CSARDQTLETQYF | TGCAGTGCTAGAGATCAGACTTTAGAGACCCAGTACTTC
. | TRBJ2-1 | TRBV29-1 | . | CSAYSRGAADEQFF | TGCAGCGCGTATAGCCGGGGTGCGGCTGATGAGCAGTTCTTC
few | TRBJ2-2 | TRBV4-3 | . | CASSQEPQGYLGTGELFF | TGCGCCAGCAGCCAAGAGCCTCAGGGGTATCTCGGCACCGGGGAGCTGTTTTTT
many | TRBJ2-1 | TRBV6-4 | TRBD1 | CASSEGDSNEQFF | TGTGCCAGCAGTGAGGGGGACAGCAATGAGCAGTTCTTC
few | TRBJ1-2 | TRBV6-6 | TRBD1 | CASSFRDRDGYTF | TGTGCCAGCAGTTTCCGGGACAGGGATGGCTACACCTTC
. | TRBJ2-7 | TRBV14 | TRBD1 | CASSLLGQGDHEQYF | TGTGCCAGCAGCCTGTTGGGGCAGGGGGACCACGAGCAGTACTTC
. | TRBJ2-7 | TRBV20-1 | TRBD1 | CSARDYRGPPYEQYF | TGCAGTGCTAGAGATTACAGGGGGCCCCCCTACGAGCAGTACTTC
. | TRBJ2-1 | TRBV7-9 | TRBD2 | CASAISGRGYNEQFF | TGTGCCAGCGCTATAAGCGGGAGGGGGTACAATGAGCAGTTCTTC
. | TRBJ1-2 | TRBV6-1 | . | CASSVYGNYGYTF | TGTGCCAGCAGTGTGTACGGTAACTATGGCTACACCTTC
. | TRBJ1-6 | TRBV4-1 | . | CATGTNSPLHF | TGCGCTACGGGGACCAATTCACCCCTCCACTTT
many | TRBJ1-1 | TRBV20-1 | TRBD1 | CSARGGQGDTEAFF | TGCAGTGCTAGAGGGGGACAGGGGGACACTGAAGCTTTCTTT
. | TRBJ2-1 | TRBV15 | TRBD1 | CATSSFSSPDRGLYNEQFF | TGTGCCACCAGCAGTTTTAGTTCTCCCGACAGGGGACTTTACAATGAGCAGTTCTTC
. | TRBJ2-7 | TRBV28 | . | CASSLGWKVGSYEQYF | TGTGCCAGCAGTTTAGGGTGGAAGGTTGGCTCCTACGAGCAGTACTTC
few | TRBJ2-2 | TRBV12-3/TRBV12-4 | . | CASSFWDTMSGELFF | TGTGCCAGCAGTTTTTGGGACACTATGAGCGGGGAGCTGTTTTTT
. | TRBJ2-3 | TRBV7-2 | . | CASSLANGIAVDTQYF | TGTGCCAGCAGCTTAGCGAATGGGATAGCGGTAGATACGCAGTATTTT
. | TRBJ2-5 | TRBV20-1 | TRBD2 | CSARDFLGLAVQETQYF | TGCAGTGCTAGAGATTTTTTGGGACTAGCGGTGCAAGAGACCCAGTACTTC
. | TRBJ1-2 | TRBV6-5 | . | CASSFTLDRNYGYTF | TGTGCCAGCAGCTTTACCCTTGACAGGAACTATGGCTACACCTTC
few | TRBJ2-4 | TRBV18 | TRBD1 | CASSGTGTKNIQYF | TGTGCCAGCTCTGGGACAGGGACAAAAAACATTCAGTACTTC
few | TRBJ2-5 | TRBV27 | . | CASSLRQAQETQYF | TGTGCCAGCAGTTTAAGGCAGGCCCAAGAGACCCAGTACTTC
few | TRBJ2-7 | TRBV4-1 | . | CASSQVRVPTYEQYF | TGCGCCAGCAGCCAAGTGAGGGTGCCCACCTACGAGCAGTACTTC
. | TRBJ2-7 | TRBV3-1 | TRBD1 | CASKFEGAGEQYF | TGTGCCAGTAAGTTTGAGGGGGCCGGCGAGCAGTACTTC
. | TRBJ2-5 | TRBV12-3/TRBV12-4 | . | CASSGTGLPRETQYF | TGTGCCAGCAGTGGAACGGGACTCCCGAGGGAGACCCAGTACTTC
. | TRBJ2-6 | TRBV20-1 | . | CSATGGANVLTF | TGCAGTGCTACAGGAGGGGCCAACGTCCTGACTTTC
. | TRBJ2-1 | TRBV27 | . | CASSFRGFSYNEQFF | TGTGCCAGCAGTTTCAGGGGCTTCTCCTACAATGAGCAGTTCTTC
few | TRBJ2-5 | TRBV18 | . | CASSRRNRETQYF | TGTGCCAGCTCACGACGGAATCGGGAGACCCAGTACTTC
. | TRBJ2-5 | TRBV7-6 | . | CASGLFPREIGKTQYF | TGTGCCAGCGGCTTATTTCCCCGGGAGATAGGAAAGACCCAGTACTTC
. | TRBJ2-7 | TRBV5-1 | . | CASSLDSGRGTYEQYF | TGCGCCAGCAGCTTGGATTCCGGGAGAGGGACCTACGAGCAGTACTTC
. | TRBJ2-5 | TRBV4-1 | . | CASSQEGTRETQHF | TGCGCCAGCAGCCAAGAGGGCACTAGGGAGACCCAGCACTTC
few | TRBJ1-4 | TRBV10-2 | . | CASSGTAQNEKLFF | TGCGCCAGCAGCGGGACGGCTCAGAATGAAAAACTGTTTTTT
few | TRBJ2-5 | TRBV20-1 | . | CSADKGTQYF | TGCAGTGCCGACAAGGGGACCCAGTACTTC
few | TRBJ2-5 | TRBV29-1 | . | CSVHPTGYGTQYF | TGCAGCGTTCATCCAACAGGGTATGGGACCCAGTACTTC
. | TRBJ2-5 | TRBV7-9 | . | CASSLILDSDIQETQYF | TGTGCCAGCAGCTTGATTCTAGATTCAGATATCCAAGAGACCCAGTACTTC
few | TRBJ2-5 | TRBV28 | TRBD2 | CASSFLADYRETQYF | TGTGCCAGCAGTTTCCTAGCGGACTATCGGGAGACCCAGTACTTC
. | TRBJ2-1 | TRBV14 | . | CASSRGQSNEQFF | TGTGCCAGCAGCCGAGGACAGAGCAATGAGCAGTTCTTC
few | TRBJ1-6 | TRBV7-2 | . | CASRPGRSSYNSPLHF | TGTGCCAGCAGACCGGGACGGAGCTCCTATAATTCACCCCTCCACTTT
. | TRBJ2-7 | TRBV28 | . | CASSLLSVEQYF | TGTGCCAGCAGTTTATTGAGCGTCGAGCAGTACTTC
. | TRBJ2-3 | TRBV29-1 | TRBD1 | CSVERTGRGTDTQYF | TGCAGCGTTGAACGGACAGGCCGCGGGACAGATACGCAGTATTTT
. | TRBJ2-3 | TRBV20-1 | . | CSARMAAPATQYF | TGCAGTGCTAGAATGGCAGCTCCAGCTACGCAGTATTTT
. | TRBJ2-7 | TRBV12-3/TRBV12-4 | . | CASSLDGLLEQYF | TGTGCCAGCAGCTTGGACGGCCTCCTGGAGCAGTACTTC
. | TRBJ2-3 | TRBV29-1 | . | CSVDSSLKADTQYF | TGCAGCGTTGATTCTAGCTTGAAGGCAGATACGCAGTATTTT
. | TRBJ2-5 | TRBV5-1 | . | CASSFFSSERITQETQYF | TGCGCCAGCAGCTTCTTTTCTAGCGAGAGAATAACCCAAGAGACCCAGTACTTC
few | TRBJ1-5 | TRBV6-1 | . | CASSEVSQPQHF | TGTGCCAGCAGTGAAGTAAGTCAGCCCCAGCATTTT
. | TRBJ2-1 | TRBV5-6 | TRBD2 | CASRRLAGGINAQFF | TGTGCCAGCAGACGACTAGCGGGAGGGATCAATGCGCAGTTCTTC
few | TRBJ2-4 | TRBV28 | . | CASGAAGEGDKNIQYF | TGTGCCAGCGGGGCCGCAGGGGAAGGGGACAAAAACATTCAGTACTTC